A single sample gave rise to the 15 T cell receptor beta chains below, sequenced in a study of shared clonotypes between healthy human individuals. Naive CD8 cells were CD45RO-negative, positively selected for CCR7, excluding terminally differentiated effector memory CD45RA+ cells. TCRdb's table, derived via immunoSEQ multiplex PCR, lists solely in-frame clones and lacks some. The sample comprises about 2 million clones, approximately 94% of which are singletons, and more than 0.95% rests with the top ten. Sequenced: naive CD8+ T cells sorted from blood. These receptors were collected from a man in his late teens or twenties in good health.

As for this clone: Distinct nucleotide sequences in the sample also encode this CDR3. This chain uses TRBV27 with TRBJ2-7, with D perhaps TRBD1 or TRBD2 (5 bases each). The CDR3 totals 12 residues. Germline V CDR1 and CDR2: MNHEY, SMNVEV (reference sequence). V shed 2 bases and J shed 3 bases, with 5 bases lying between them. The chain's CDR3 is CASSLGGYEQYF. The CDR3 DNA is TGTGCCAGCAGTTTAGGGGGCTACGAGCAGTACTTC.

The chain uses TRBV11-3 and TRBJ2-2; 8 bases line up with TRBD1. The CDR3 spans 18 residues. Germline CDR1 is SGHNT and CDR2 is YENEEA. After removal of 5 bases from V and 3 bases from J, the junction contained 14 bases not matched to a gene. The CDR3 spells CASSPDRAMDWDTGELFF. In DNA form, the CDR3 reads TGTGCCAGCAGCCCGGACAGGGCCATGGATTGGGACACCGGGGAGCTGTTTTTT. The full variable domain, in which reference TRBV11-3 and TRBJ2-2 provide the parts outside the CDR3, is EAGVVQSPRYKIIEKKQPVAFWCNPISGHNTLYWYLQNLGQGPELLIRYENEEAVDDSQLPKDRFSAERLKGVDSTLKIQPAELGDSAVYLCASSPDRAMDWDTGELFFGEGSRLTVL.

The V and J genes are TRBV14 and TRBJ1-1; D is undetermined. The germline V gene encodes CDR1 SGHDN and CDR2 FVKESK. The CDR3 runs 14 residues. Trimming pared 0 bases from V and 9 bases from J, leaving 14 bases between. For the CDR3, the DNA is TGTGCCAGCAGCCAAGAGGCCCTAAACCCCCAAGCTTTCTTT. Its protein product is CASSQEALNPQAFF.

As for this clone: Other DNA sequences of this sample code for an identical CDR3. The chain recombines TRBV27 with TRBJ1-6; tentative D call: TRBD1 (5 bases). Trimming pared 4 bases from V and 9 bases from J, leaving 7 bases between. The CDR3 length is 12 residues. CDR1 is MNHEY and CDR2 is SMNVEV in the germline V gene (reference sequence). The CDR3 loop reads CASSSGGSPLHF. The CDR3, as DNA: TGTGCCAGCAGTTCCGGGGGTTCACCCCTCCACTTT.

The chain has TRBV27 and TRBJ2-7; tentatively, D is TRBD2 (7 bases). CDR3 length equals 14 residues. The V end was cut by 3 bases, the J end by 4 bases, with 13 bases between. The germline V gene encodes CDR1 MNHEY and CDR2 SMNVEV (reference sequence). The CDR3 protein is CASSLGGGEYEQYF. CDR3 DNA sequence: TGTGCCAGCAGTTTGGGGGGGGGCGAATACGAGCAGTACTTC.

The chain recombines TRBV29-1 with TRBJ2-3; D ambiguous. CDR3 length: 13 amino acids. Trimming cost V 3 bases and J 0 bases, with 7 bases left between them. Germline V lookup: CDR1 SQVTM, CDR2 ANQGSEA. CDR3 nucleotides: TGCAGCGTTGATAAAGAAAGCACAGATACGCAGTATTTT. Translation: CSVDKESTDTQYF.

The chain links TRBV13 to TRBJ2-3; perhaps TRBD1 as D (6 bases). Germline loops: CDR1 PRHDT, CDR2 FYEKMQ (reference sequence). CDR3 length equals 13 residues. V lost 4 bases, J lost 4 bases, and 9 bases lay in between. The CDR3 DNA sequence: TGTGCCAGCAGCTCCGAGGGGGCAGATACGCAGTATTTT. This encodes CASSSEGADTQYF. Complete variable domain (other parts from reference TRBV13 and TRBJ2-3): AAGVIQSPRHLIKEKRETATLKCYPIPRHDTVYWYQQGPGQDPQFLISFYEKMQSDKGSIPDRFSAQQFSDYHSELNMSSLELGDSALYFCASSSEGADTQYFGPGTRLTVL.

J is TRBJ2-7 and V is TRBV27; 12 bases align to TRBD1. Germline V CDR1 and CDR2: MNHEY, SMNVEV (reference sequence). With 8 bases clipped from V and 6 bases from J, the junction kept 11 bases outside the gene matches. This CDR3 is 15 amino acids long. The CDR3 is CASSFPGQGAGEQYF. For the CDR3, the DNA is TGTGCCAGCTCGTTCCCGGGACAGGGGGCTGGCGAGCAGTACTTC.

The chain is built from TRBV7-9 and TRBJ2-7; D unresolved. Between the trimmed V and J ends, which lost 4 bases and 3 bases, there was a span of 13 bases. The CDR3 sequence is 14 residues long. Germline V gene data show CDR1 as SEHNR and CDR2 as FQNEAQ (reference sequence). The CDR3 nucleotides read TGTGCCAGCAGCTCCCGGACGGATAACTACGAGCAGTACTTC. Residues: CASSSRTDNYEQYF. Looking up the rest from reference TRBV7-9 and TRBJ2-7 gives the full variable domain: DTGVSQNPRHKITKRGQNVTFRCDPISEHNRLYWYRQTLGQGPEFLTYFQNEAQLEKSRLLSDRFSAERPKGSFSTLEIQRTEQGDSAMYLCASSSRTDNYEQYFGPGTRLTVT.

The V call is TRBV9, the J call TRBJ1-2; 8 bases fit TRBD1. V lost 3 bases, J lost 5 bases, and 9 bases stayed unmatched. Germline CDR1 is SGDLS and CDR2 is YYNGEE. The CDR3 has 15 amino acids. The CDR3 coding sequence is TGTGCCAGCAGCGGGACAGGGTTCCCTAGGTATGGCTACACCTTC. This encodes CASSGTGFPRYGYTF.

Only one count was recorded for this clone. This sample includes further DNA sequences coding for the same CDR3. The V and J genes are TRBV27 and TRBJ2-7; the match to TRBD1 covers 9 bases. Germline CDR1 is MNHEY and CDR2 is SMNVEV (reference sequence). The CDR3 totals 14 residues. The J segment lost 3 bases and the V segment lost 3 bases, leaving 3 bases of the junction unmatched. The CDR3 sequence is CASSFGQGSYEQYF. The CDR3 bases are TGTGCCAGCAGTTTTGGACAGGGGAGCTACGAGCAGTACTTC.

The V and J genes are TRBV27 and TRBJ2-1, with a possible D match to TRBD2 (5 bases). Germline CDR1 MNHEY, CDR2 SMNVEV (reference sequence). V shed 4 bases and J shed 0 bases, with 10 bases lying between them. CDR3 size: 15 residues. Written as DNA, the CDR3 is TGTGCCAGCAGTTACGGGGATAGCTCCTACAATGAGCAGTTCTTC. It translates to CASSYGDSSYNEQFF.

A note on this clone: Other DNA sequences in this specimen translate into the identical CDR3. J is TRBJ2-7 and V is TRBV9; 9 nucleotides align to TRBD1. The CDR3 loop spans 13 amino acids. With V trimmed by 3 bases and J by 3 bases, 1 base remained unmatched. The V gene's germline CDR1 is SGDLS and CDR2 YYNGEE. This CDR3 reads CASSEGQGYEQYF. The CDR3 DNA reads TGTGCCAGCAGCGAGGGACAGGGCTACGAGCAGTACTTC.

The genes are TRBV7-6 and TRBJ1-3; D is ambiguous. The CDR3 spans 14 residues. V was clipped by 2 bases and J by 2 bases, with 7 bases between them. Germline values: CDR1 SGHVS, CDR2 FNYEAQ. As DNA, the CDR3 is TGTGCCAGCAGCTTAAGTGGCACTGGAAACACCATATATTTT. Amino acids: CASSLSGTGNTIYF.

Notes on this clone: Other DNA variants within this sample encode the same CDR3. The V call is TRBV5-6, the J call TRBJ2-3; D call uncertain. V lost 0 bases and J 1 base, leaving 12 bases between the germline ends. The CDR3 loop spans 16 amino acids. Germline CDR1 and CDR2: SGHDT and YYEEEE. The CDR3 spells CASSLVASGGTDTQYF. The CDR3 DNA reads as TGTGCCAGCAGCTTGGTGGCGAGTGGTGGCACAGATACGCAGTATTTT.